What follows describes a single TCR beta chain. No antigen is known for it. Time point noted: pre-sensitization, week 0. Treatment specified: therapeutic diphenylcyclopropenone sensitization with weekly scalp DPC. Ahead of each patch test application, blood was drawn. Donation of samples came from alopecia patients who were 18 to 70 years old and suitable for DPC. This specimen comes from a study of human T cells and chemical hapten exposure. Study-wide results and limits: Expanded TCR counts at PT1 were positively correlated with the patch test score.

In germline, CDR1 is LGHDT, CDR2 YNNKEL (reference sequence). V was pared by 0 bases and J by 5 bases, with 6 bases of the junction left unmatched. The CDR3 is 16 residues long. In the library, unique molecular identifiers were attached to individual cDNA molecules. TCRdb recomputed calls from the RACE reads with MiXCR, one row per CDR3 protein. Of some 400,000 distinct CDR3 sequences listed, approximately 5.1% were seen once; the top ten hold just over 2.5%. This sequence joins TRBV3-1 and TRBJ2-2; 7 bases fit TRBD1. Specimen: whole blood, collected in connection with sensitization to the hapten diphenylcyclopropenone (DPC). This sequence was found in a woman in her forties or fifties with alopecia areata. Some clones in this sample may be carry-over from other donors' samples. In DNA, the CDR3 is TGTGCCAGCAGCCAAGAGACAGGGATTTCTACCGGGGAGCTGTTTTTT. As protein: CASSQETGISTGELFF. The complete variable domain, with remaining parts taken from reference TRBV3-1 and TRBJ2-2, reads DTAVSQTPKYLVTQMGNDKSIKCEQNLGHDTMYWYKQDSKKFLKIMFSYNNKELIINETVPNRFSPKSPDKAHLNLHINSLELGDSAVYFCASSQETGISTGELFFGEGSRLTVL.